At least ten counts were recorded for the clone carrying this T cell receptor beta chain. Amplification of TCR beta CDR3 regions was performed using RNA transcripts as template. A first-round RT-PCR of the TCR CDR3 used the HTBI primer set. TCRdb recomputed calls from the multiplex PCR reads with MiXCR, one row per CDR3 protein. The sample lists around 300,000 distinct CDR3 sequences, about 14% occurring once. These data belong to a study of T cells in Graves' hyperthyroidism and ophthalmopathy. J lost 9 bases, V lost 11 bases, and 10 bases had no gene match. This CDR3 comprises 12 residues. Germline CDR1 and CDR2: MDHEN and SYDVKM. Thyroid ultrasound and orbital computed tomography, with clinical symptoms and serum thyroxine and TRAb, informed diagnoses.

The TCR sequence derives from a woman aged 30 to 39 with Graves' hyperthyroidism. Sequenced material: blood. This sequence joins TRBV28 and TRBJ2-4; TRBD2 matches 7 bases. CDR3 nucleotides: TGTGCCGCGGGCGGGGAGGGGACCATTCAGTACTTC. Encoded protein: CAAGGEGTIQYF.